This T cell receptor beta chain stems from a study of blood T cell repertoires in COVID-19 (dated by TCRdb to 2020 to 2022). In the study overall: Collaborator samples came from the United States, Italy and Spain and covered acute and convalescent phases of COVID-19. The material from the prospective study consisted of cDNA or gDNA derived from T cells, B-cell-depleted T cells, or PBMCs. The dataset comprised deeply sampled blood TCRbeta repertoires from subjects exposed to, actively infected with, or recovered from COVID-19. The repertoires were made available in a free public database intended to serve as a resource for research on the immune response to SARS-CoV-2. Samples were obtained from the ongoing ImmuneRACE study (first 160 participants) and from 1,254 subjects provided by 6 global collaborators. A de-identified subject ID, COVID-19 status, age in years and sex were almost always included in the sample metadata. Where available, HLA class I and class II types were taken from metadata supplied by the sample provider and were not determined by assay-based typing. Broader findings and caveats from the paper: How much clinical and demographic metadata was included differed by source and by participant, and the metadata was provided uncurated.

V is pared back by 1 base and J by 7 bases, with 8 bases lying between the germline termini. The germline V gene encodes CDR1 KGHSH and CDR2 LQKENI. The CDR3, cysteine through phenylalanine, is 13 amino acids long. Left in the record is the CDR3 DNA by itself, 39 bases read in frame from the first base. As regards this clone: Its cognate antigen has yet to be identified. One base away there is no much larger clone; base qualities are not given.

Each collaborating institution followed its own protocols to collect whole blood in K2EDTA tubes. Collaborator samples were shipped for TCRbeta analysis as frozen whole blood, isolated PBMCs, or DNA extracted from either sample type. The immunoSEQ Assay, a bias-controlled multiplex PCR, was used to amplify TCRbeta CDR3 regions from genomic DNA. In the authors' own workflow: Within the assay, amplification of reference gene primers was used to estimate how many nucleated cells each sample contained. To quantify the absolute abundance of each unique TCRbeta CDR3 rearrangement, sequence reads were collapsed and filtered. For each sample, productive Simpson clonality was calculated as the square root of Simpson's diversity index over productive rearrangements. TCRdb provides this immuneACCESS table in a form limited to in-frame rearrangements. Some clones are lacking; in checked studies, under half of them reflect an unresolved V gene, and why the rest are absent is not known. The V and J calls and clone size are taken from that table; D and trimming were inferred from the DNA. The table for this sample lists about 280,000 clones; almost 85% of them were counted only once. The ten biggest clones cover approximately 5.1% of the sample.

The receptor was isolated from a man in his forties or fifties with active or convalescent COVID-19. The sequencing input was peripheral blood. Here the chain combines TRBV18 and TRBJ1-3; no D gene is confidently identified. Here the CDR3 is given as CASSPQSTNTIYF. The sequence in DNA is TGTGCCAGCTCACCACAGTCTACGAACACCATATATTTT.